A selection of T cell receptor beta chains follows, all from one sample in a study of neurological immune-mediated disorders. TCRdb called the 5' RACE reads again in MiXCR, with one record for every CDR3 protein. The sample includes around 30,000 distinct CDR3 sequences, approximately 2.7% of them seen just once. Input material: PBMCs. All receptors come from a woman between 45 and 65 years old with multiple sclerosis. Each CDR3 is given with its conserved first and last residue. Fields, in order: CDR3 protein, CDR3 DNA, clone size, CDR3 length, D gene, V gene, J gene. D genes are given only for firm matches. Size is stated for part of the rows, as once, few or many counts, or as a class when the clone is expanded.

CASTHSAALTDTQYF	TGCGCCAGCACCCACTCAGCGGCTCTTACAGATACGCAGTATTTT	many	15	.	TRBV5-1	TRBJ2-3
CASSLDRGTNSPLHF	TGCGCCAGCAGCTTGGACAGGGGTACTAATTCACCCCTCCACTTT	many	15	TRBD1	TRBV5-1	TRBJ1-6
CASRGRGGNQPQHF	TGTGCCAGCAGGGGGAGGGGAGGCAATCAGCCCCAGCATTTT	many	14	.	TRBV12-3/TRBV12-4	TRBJ1-5
CASSLTPGLAGRYNEQFF	TGTGCCAGCAGTCTAACACCGGGACTAGCGGGGAGATACAATGAGCAGTTCTTC	many	18	TRBD2	TRBV5-5	TRBJ2-1
CSARTGMGNEQFF	TGCAGCGCCCGGACAGGGATGGGCAATGAGCAGTTCTTC	many	13	TRBD1	TRBV29-1	TRBJ2-1
CSARTTRGTGWLRNTEAFF	TGCAGTGCTAGAACGACCCGGGGGACAGGGTGGTTGAGGAACACTGAAGCTTTCTTT	.	19	TRBD1	TRBV20-1	TRBJ1-1
CASSLGGGSLDGYTF	TGTGCCAGCAGCTTAGGAGGAGGATCATTAGATGGCTACACCTTC	many	15	.	TRBV7-6	TRBJ1-2
CAISAQGPGQLVAGELFF	TGTGCCATCAGCGCACAAGGCCCGGGACAGTTAGTCGCCGGGGAGCTGTTTTTT	many	18	TRBD1	TRBV10-3	TRBJ2-2
CASSPPGGPYEQYF	TGTGCCAGCTCGCCGCCAGGGGGCCCCTACGAGCAGTACTTC	many	14	TRBD1	TRBV7-2	TRBJ2-7
CSASGSPEDGYTF	TGCAGTGCTAGTGGCAGCCCCGAGGATGGCTACACCTTC	many	13	.	TRBV20-1	TRBJ1-2
CSAGIGTSATDTQYF	TGCAGTGCTGGGATAGGGACTAGCGCCACAGATACGCAGTATTTT	many	15	TRBD2	TRBV20-1	TRBJ2-3
CAISEPGRSEKLFF	TGTGCCATCAGTGAGCCAGGGCGTAGTGAAAAACTGTTTTTT	many	14	.	TRBV10-3	TRBJ1-4
CSVRTGSSTDTQYF	TGCAGCGTACGGACAGGGTCTAGCACAGATACGCAGTATTTT	few	14	TRBD1	TRBV29-1	TRBJ2-3
CASSLDRGPYEQYF	TGTGCCAGCAGCCTTGACAGGGGGCCCTACGAGCAGTACTTC	few	14	TRBD1	TRBV7-3	TRBJ2-7
CASSAGLGDTQYF	TGTGCCAGCAGTGCGGGGCTGGGGGATACGCAGTATTTT	many	13	.	TRBV2	TRBJ2-3
CASSLGDSAGNTIYF	TGTGCCAGCAGCTTAGGCGACAGTGCTGGAAACACCATATATTTT	many	15	.	TRBV11-3	TRBJ1-3
CASSPGSFNTEAFF	TGCGCCAGCAGCCCGGGAAGTTTCAACACTGAAGCTTTCTTT	many	14	.	TRBV4-3	TRBJ1-1
CASRAPGGSPLNF	TGTGCCAGCAGGGCCCCGGGAGGCTCACCCCTCAACTTT	many	13	.	TRBV12-3/TRBV12-4	TRBJ1-6
CASTLGGAEEAFF	TGTGCCAGCACCCTTGGGGGGGCGGAGGAAGCTTTCTTT	many	13	.	TRBV12-3/TRBV12-4	TRBJ1-1
CASSESWTAGGNQPQHF	TGCGCCAGCAGTGAGTCTTGGACAGCGGGAGGCAATCAGCCCCAGCATTTT	many	17	.	TRBV10-2	TRBJ1-5
CASSYRGSNQPQHF	TGTGCCAGCAGCTATAGGGGGAGCAATCAGCCCCAGCATTTT	few	14	.	TRBV5-6	TRBJ1-5
CASSLIGQGSLNTEAFF	TGTGCCAGCAGTTTAATCGGACAGGGGAGCCTGAACACTGAAGCTTTCTTT	many	17	TRBD1	TRBV12-3/TRBV12-4	TRBJ1-1
CSAELRDNYNEQFF	TGCAGTGCTGAACTACGAGATAACTACAATGAGCAGTTCTTC	many	14	.	TRBV20-1	TRBJ2-1
CSASNEGGYGYTF	TGCAGTGCTAGTAACGAAGGGGGCTATGGCTACACCTTC	many	13	.	TRBV20-1	TRBJ1-2
CSARVTTDTQYF	TGCAGTGCTAGAGTGACTACAGATACGCAGTATTTT	many	12	.	TRBV20-1	TRBJ2-3
CASTEVARTEAFF	TGTGCCAGCACGGAGGTGGCGCGGACTGAAGCTTTCTTT	medium-sized	13	.	TRBV12-3/TRBV12-4	TRBJ1-1
CASSGTSGRSSYNEQFF	TGTGCCAGCTCTGGGACTAGCGGGAGGAGCTCCTACAATGAGCAGTTCTTC	many	17	TRBD2	TRBV11-3	TRBJ2-1
CASSFRPDRLNTEAFF	TGCGCCAGCAGCTTCCGACCGGACAGGTTAAACACTGAAGCTTTCTTT	many	16	TRBD1	TRBV5-1	TRBJ1-1
CASSWGTGVNPLHF	TGTGCCAGCAGTTGGGGGACAGGGGTGAACCCCCTCCACTTT	many	14	TRBD1	TRBV12-3/TRBV12-4	TRBJ1-6
CASSPYPRDTNTEAFF	TGTGCCAGCAGCCCATACCCCCGGGACACGAACACTGAAGCTTTCTTT	many	16	.	TRBV11-2	TRBJ1-1
CSARQGVSQPQHF	TGCAGTGCTCGGCAGGGAGTGAGTCAGCCCCAGCATTTT	many	13	.	TRBV20-1	TRBJ1-5
CASRKSQGSNTEAFF	TGCGCCAGCAGAAAATCTCAGGGGTCGAACACTGAAGCTTTCTTT	many	15	.	TRBV5-1	TRBJ1-1
CASKGDSGRNEQFF	TGTGCCAGCAAAGGGGACAGCGGACGGAATGAGCAGTTCTTC	many	14	TRBD1	TRBV6-2/TRBV6-3	TRBJ2-1
CASSSTGGASSAFF	TGTGCCAGCAGTTCGACAGGGGGCGCTTCTAGCGCTTTCTTT	many	14	TRBD1	TRBV6-5	TRBJ1-1
CSASSTAGANVLTF	TGCAGTGCTAGCTCAACTGCTGGGGCCAACGTCCTGACTTTC	many	14	.	TRBV20-1	TRBJ2-6
CASSLGTSGSNEQFF	TGTGCCAGCAGCCTCGGGACTAGCGGGTCGAATGAGCAGTTCTTC	many	15	TRBD2	TRBV12-3/TRBV12-4	TRBJ2-1
CSAWVPGGGNIQYF	TGCAGTGCGTGGGTCCCGGGCGGGGGGAACATTCAGTACTTC	many	14	TRBD2	TRBV20-1	TRBJ2-4
CASSPTSDPYNEQFF	TGCGCCAGCAGCCCGACTAGCGACCCTTACAATGAGCAGTTCTTC	many	15	TRBD2	TRBV5-1	TRBJ2-1
CASSRDFTDTQYF	TGTGCCAGCAGCCGGGACTTCACAGATACGCAGTATTTT	medium-sized	13	.	TRBV7-6	TRBJ2-3
CASSLAHGLTTGELFF	TGTGCCAGCAGCTTAGCCCACGGGCTGACCACCGGGGAGCTGTTTTTT	many	16	.	TRBV7-2	TRBJ2-2
CASSPRLGFDEKLFF	TGTGCCAGCAGTCCCCGACTGGGGTTCGATGAAAAACTGTTTTTT	many	15	.	TRBV6-5	TRBJ1-4
CASSLASFTEQFF	TGTGCCAGCAGCTTAGCCTCCTTTACTGAGCAGTTCTTC	many	13	.	TRBV7-6	TRBJ2-1
CASSQIGAFSGNTIYF	TGTGCCAGCAGCCAGATCGGGGCGTTCTCTGGAAACACCATATATTTT	many	16	.	TRBV7-8	TRBJ1-3
CASSRVTYNEQFF	TGTGCCAGCAGCCGGGTAACTTACAATGAGCAGTTCTTC	medium-sized	13	.	TRBV3-1	TRBJ2-1
CASSKANSCECTEAFF	TGTGCCAGCAGCAAAGCTAACAGCTGTGAATGCACTGAAGCTTTCTTT	many	16	.	TRBV21-1	TRBJ1-1